The subject of this entry is one T cell receptor (beta chain). This clonotype was found many times. Its antigen remains unidentified. No much larger clonotype is one base removed from it; base qualities were not supplied. This sample stems from a study of regulatory T cells in long-lasting Graves disease (dated by TCRdb to the early 2020s). Turning to the overall study: To count as having persistent Graves' disease, a patient had to have received antithyroid drug treatment for over 5 years with TSH receptor autoantibodies remaining persistently positive. A total of around 35 samples underwent TCR sequencing: some 13 from persistent and around 20 from newly diagnosed Graves' disease patients. Persistent Graves' disease patients in the clinical cohort had taken antithyroid drugs for around 10 years on average. Peripheral blood TCR sequencing and RNA sequencing compared persistent Graves' disease patients with newly diagnosed Graves' disease patients. The study was conducted in China and was registered as a clinical trial. Study-wide findings and limitations: As a limitation, the authors acknowledged that the small sample size may reduce accuracy. Because the primary lesion, thyroid tissue, could not be accessed, the study looked at peripheral blood alone. Patients with persistent disease shared more public clonotypes (about 3,000) than newly diagnosed patients did (about 970). Only the TCR beta chain was sequenced and analyzed. Lower TCR Shannon entropy and fewer highly expanded clones were observed in persistent Graves' disease patients than in newly diagnosed patients, which suggested clonal expansion. Persistent disease showed preferential use of TRBV28, TRBJ1-2 and TRBJ2-5, whereas newly diagnosed disease favored TRBV20-1 and TRBJ2-1.

In the germline V gene (reference sequence), CDR1 corresponds to PRHDT and CDR2 to FYEKMQ. The trim is 2 bases for V and 3 bases for J, with a gap of 11 bases between the germline ends. Reading from cysteine to phenylalanine, the CDR3 counts 14 amino acids. Here the CDR3 DNA is all that survives: 42 bases in frame from base 1. Libraries came from multiplex PCR. Instrument used: Illumina HiSeq 4000. To build TCR beta libraries, CDR3 regions were amplified by Arm-PCR using iRepertoire HTBI primers. PCR products were gel purified before sequencing. Concerning the study's data processing: A total of fewer than 70 TRBV and 14 TRBJ segments were identified across samples and were used for gene usage analysis of CDR3 amino acid clonotypes. COPE and FqMerger were used to merge the filtered high-quality paired reads into contigs. Contigs were aligned with BLAST to IMGT TRBV, TRBD and TRBJ reference genes, and CDR3 was defined per IMGT. Any clonotype with a frequency above 0.1% was classified as a highly expanded clone. Repertoire diversity was measured by Shannon entropy, and V-J evenness by the Gini coefficient. A clonotype was considered public if more than one individual shared it. The public reads were run again by TCRdb, first through fastp at Q25 and then through MiXCR, and only productive beta chains were kept. When rows share a CDR3 protein, they turn into one entry using the most common DNA and genes. These V and J calls originate from TCRdb's pipeline instead of the authors' own analysis. The sample table lists roughly 400,000 distinct CDR3 sequences, 20% to 25% of them with a count of one. The top ten constitute less than 25% of the sample.

Read against the paper, the sample's time point label means: persistent/refractory GD, antithyroid drugs over 5 years with positive TRAb. For both TCR sequencing and RNA sequencing, RNA was extracted from PBMCs in TRIzol. The diagnosis of Graves' disease followed American Thyroid Association guidelines. Patients were recruited from an endocrinology department in Xi'an, China. Each patient gave about 8.1 milliliters of peripheral blood, collected in an EDTA anticoagulant tube. Ficoll Paque Plus density gradient separation was used to isolate PBMCs, and no further T cell sorting was done. An Agilent 2100 Bioanalyzer and agarose gel were used to check RNA quality, while a NanoDrop 2000 measured RNA concentration.

This receptor was identified in a female donor with Graves disease. The rearrangement joined TRBV13 to TRBJ2-7, with a tentative D call of TRBD1 or TRBD2, each matching 5 bases. The specimen was peripheral blood mononuclear cells (PBMCs), collected when the disease was refractory, from a patient treated with antithyroid drugs. The nucleotides are TGTGCCAGCAGCTTAAGAGGGGCCTTCTACGAGCAGTACTTC. Its protein product is CASSLRGAFYEQYF.